This TCR beta chain was found in a study of cytomegalovirus exposure and HLA in healthy donors. PCR was performed using 60 Vbeta and 13 Jbeta primers. Per the authors' pipeline: The count from a later analysis was some 80 million unique TCR beta chains, some 11 million of them shared. The protocol was immunoSEQ multiplex PCR, while the TCRdb copy is restricted to in-frame clones and leaves out a portion. V, J and clone size reflect that table, while D and trimming were determined from the DNA. This table holds 100,000 or so clones, 75% found once. Study outcomes and limitations: The study listed 164 cytomegalovirus-associated TCR beta chains. In a later analysis, CMV-associated beta chains were mostly HLA-associated, it appeared.

Note on this clone: Its antigen is unknown. The germline gene is not matched at one end of the junction; a read error may be the cause.

Germline V gene data show CDR1 as MGHDK and CDR2 as SYGVNS. The length of the CDR3 is 13 residues. Sequencing was done on a sample of PBMCs. The receptor's source is a male donor in good health and CMV-seropositive. V gene TRBV25-1 combines with J gene TRBJ2-7, with TRBD1 matching 8 bases. The CDR3 region is CASSELTGGTSLF. The CDR3 DNA reads as TGTGCCAGCAGTGAGCTTACAGGGGGAACCTCCCTTTTC.